A selection of T cell receptor beta chains follows, all from one sample in a study of blood T cells in healthy people across ages. TCRdb passed the 5' RACE reads through MiXCR, listing each CDR3 protein once. The sample lists 890,000 or so distinct CDR3 sequences, roughly 60% occurring once. Sequenced: blood. The receptors come from a man aged 30 to 39 in good health. The CDR3 runs from the conserved cysteine through the conserved F or W. Each record gives: V gene, J gene, clone size, D gene, CDR3 protein, CDR3 DNA. D genes are given only for firm matches. Clone size is stated in some rows and not others, as once, few, many or a class when expanded.

TRBV20-1	TRBJ2-5	NA	NA	CSASGTGDLETQYF	TGCAGTGCTAGCGGGACCGGAGACTTAGAGACCCAGTACTTC
TRBV3-1	TRBJ1-1	few	NA	CASSQVTGLNTEAFF	TGTGCCAGCAGCCAGGTAACAGGGTTGAACACTGAAGCTTTCTTT
TRBV14	TRBJ2-5	NA	NA	CASSLTRDNQETQYF	TGTGCCAGCAGCCTGACGCGGGACAACCAAGAGACCCAGTACTTC
TRBV12-3/TRBV12-4	TRBJ2-7	NA	TRBD2	CASSSTGGIPYEQYF	TGTGCCAGCAGTTCAACCGGGGGGATCCCCTACGAGCAGTACTTC
TRBV5-1	TRBJ1-2	NA	TRBD1	CASSVDRGRNGYTF	TGCGCCAGCAGCGTAGACAGGGGGCGGAATGGCTACACCTTC
TRBV5-1	TRBJ2-7	NA	TRBD1	CASSLTGTEFYEQYF	TGCGCCAGCAGCTTGACCGGGACAGAGTTCTACGAGCAGTACTTC
TRBV10-3	TRBJ2-7	few	NA	CATAVGDYEQYF	TGTGCCACCGCGGTGGGGGATTACGAGCAGTACTTC
TRBV12-3/TRBV12-4	TRBJ1-6	once	TRBD1	CASNRDRGPNSPLHF	TGTGCCAGCAACCGGGATAGGGGGCCGAATTCACCCCTCCACTTT
TRBV6-6	TRBJ1-4	NA	NA	CAIRDGEKLFF	TGTGCCATCCGGGACGGCGAAAAACTGTTTTTT
TRBV4-3	TRBJ2-2	NA	TRBD2	CASSPGLGRGTGELFF	TGCGCCAGCAGCCCTGGACTAGGGAGGGGCACCGGGGAGCTGTTTTTT
TRBV3-1	TRBJ1-5	NA	NA	CASSLTDNQPQHF	TGTGCCAGCAGCCTGACAGATAATCAGCCCCAGCATTTT
TRBV5-1	TRBJ1-1	NA	NA	CASSLAGNMNTEAFF	TGCGCCAGCAGCTTGGCTGGGAACATGAACACTGAAGCTTTCTTT
TRBV20-1	TRBJ2-7	once	TRBD2	CSARSGATYEQYF	TGCAGTGCTAGGAGCGGGGCTACCTACGAGCAGTACTTC
TRBV28	TRBJ2-5	once	TRBD2	CASKRGGQETQYF	TGTGCCAGCAAGCGGGGGGGCCAAGAGACCCAGTACTTC
TRBV5-1	TRBJ2-7	many	NA	CASSLAGSAPYEQYF	TGCGCCAGCAGCTTGGCCGGCAGCGCTCCCTACGAGCAGTACTTC
TRBV25-1	TRBJ2-7	few	NA	CASSEPSVLSGQYF	TGTGCCAGCAGTGAGCCCTCGGTCCTATCCGGGCAGTACTTC
TRBV20-1	TRBJ2-1	NA	TRBD2	CSARASGGSSYNEQFF	TGCAGTGCTAGAGCTAGCGGGGGGAGCTCCTACAATGAGCAGTTCTTC
TRBV5-1	TRBJ2-7	NA	TRBD2	CASSETGLNPYEQYF	TGCGCCAGCAGCGAGACGGGACTAAACCCCTACGAGCAGTACTTC
TRBV7-7	TRBJ2-5	NA	TRBD1	CASSLETGGYETQYF	TGTGCTAGCAGCTTAGAGACAGGGGGCTATGAGACCCAGTACTTC
TRBV5-5	TRBJ1-2	NA	NA	CASSLVPGETYGYTF	TGTGCCAGCAGCTTGGTCCCGGGAGAGACCTATGGCTACACCTTC
TRBV21-1	TRBJ1-1	NA	NA	CASSKGQVNTEAFF	TGTGCCAGCAGCAAGGGACAGGTGAACACTGAAGCTTTCTTT
TRBV20-1	TRBJ2-7	NA	NA	CSARQSSKFSYEQYF	TGCAGTGCTAGACAATCTTCAAAGTTCTCCTACGAGCAGTACTTC
TRBV6-2/TRBV6-3	TRBJ2-3	NA	TRBD2	CASGLGYTDTQYF	TGTGCCAGCGGACTAGGCTACACAGATACGCAGTATTTT
TRBV5-1	TRBJ2-1	few	NA	CASSLVPLSPPTYNEQFF	TGCGCCAGCAGCTTGGTCCCCCTATCACCTCCCACCTACAATGAGCAGTTCTTC
TRBV21-1	TRBJ2-5	NA	NA	CASSKARDRGNETQYF	TGTGCCAGCAGCAAAGCCCGGGACAGGGGGAATGAGACCCAGTACTTC
TRBV4-3	TRBJ2-6	NA	NA	CASSQQGGASGANVLTF	TGCGCCAGCAGCCAGCAAGGGGGAGCCTCTGGGGCCAACGTCCTGACTTTC
TRBV7-8	TRBJ1-1	NA	NA	CASRGAGRNTEAFF	TGTGCCTCACGGGGGGCAGGGAGAAACACTGAAGCTTTCTTT
TRBV7-2	TRBJ2-3	once	NA	CASSLYRGAGGDTQYF	TGTGCCAGCAGCTTATATCGCGGGGCTGGGGGAGATACGCAGTATTTT
TRBV20-1	TRBJ2-7	once	TRBD2	CSALGASGAYEQYF	TGCAGTGCTCTCGGAGCTAGCGGAGCCTACGAGCAGTACTTC
TRBV20-1	TRBJ2-2	NA	TRBD2	CSATNPPGTSGELFF	TGCAGTGCGACCAACCCGCCCGGGACTAGCGGGGAGCTGTTTTTT
TRBV12-3/TRBV12-4	TRBJ1-2	many	NA	CASSLTGFYGYTF	TGTGCCAGCAGCCTCACAGGGTTCTATGGCTACACCTTC
TRBV7-2	TRBJ2-3	NA	TRBD1	CASSGRDRGTDTQYF	TGTGCCAGCAGCGGGCGGGACAGGGGAACAGATACGCAGTATTTT
TRBV7-9	TRBJ1-6	few	NA	CASSQQDSYNSPLHF	TGTGCCAGCAGCCAACAGGACAGTTATAATTCACCCCTCCACTTT
TRBV2	TRBJ2-3	NA	NA	CASSEAVGGTDTQYF	TGTGCCAGCAGTGAAGCGGTGGGGGGCACAGATACGCAGTATTTT
TRBV10-3	TRBJ1-5	once	NA	CAISESRAHQPQHF	TGTGCCATCAGTGAGTCAAGGGCCCATCAGCCCCAGCATTTT
TRBV12-3/TRBV12-4	TRBJ1-1	NA	TRBD1	CASSLALTGSTEAFF	TGTGCCAGCAGTTTAGCGCTGACAGGGAGCACTGAAGCTTTCTTT
TRBV6-5	TRBJ2-7	once	NA	CASSFHVSYEQYF	TGTGCCAGCAGTTTTCACGTATCCTACGAGCAGTACTTC
TRBV30	TRBJ2-1	NA	NA	CAWIRVSGEQFF	TGTGCCTGGATCAGGGTGTCCGGTGAGCAGTTCTTC
TRBV12-3/TRBV12-4	TRBJ2-5	NA	NA	CASRRGDFQETQYF	TGTGCCAGCAGAAGGGGGGATTTTCAGGAGACCCAGTACTTC
TRBV7-9	TRBJ1-2	NA	TRBD1	CASRRDRVGYTF	TGTGCCAGCAGACGAGACAGGGTTGGCTACACCTTC
TRBV7-2	TRBJ1-6	NA	NA	CASSLGLSPLHF	TGTGCCAGCAGTTTGGGTCTATCACCCCTCCACTTT
TRBV12-3/TRBV12-4	TRBJ2-3	NA	NA	CASSLAGGAISTDTQYF	TGTGCCAGCAGTTTAGCGGGGGGGGCTATTAGCACAGATACGCAGTATTTT
TRBV29-1	TRBJ1-2	NA	NA	CSGQDSNYGYTF	TGCAGCGGACAGGACTCTAACTATGGCTACACCTTC
TRBV27	TRBJ1-2	few	NA	CASSLVAGTANYGYTF	TGTGCCAGCAGTTTAGTGGCAGGGACCGCTAACTATGGCTACACCTTC
TRBV5-1	TRBJ2-5	NA	TRBD1	CASHWSGGMETQYF	TGCGCCAGCCACTGGTCAGGGGGAATGGAGACCCAGTACTTC
TRBV28	TRBJ1-1	NA	TRBD1	CASTLTGGPDEAFF	TGTGCCAGCACCCTCACAGGGGGTCCTGATGAAGCTTTCTTT
TRBV27	TRBJ2-7	NA	TRBD2	CASSPPSGGQLYEQYF	TGTGCCAGCAGTCCCCCTAGCGGGGGTCAACTCTACGAGCAGTACTTC
TRBV6-5	TRBJ2-1	NA	NA	CASSLGRKETQFF	TGTGCCAGCAGCCTGGGGAGGAAAGAGACCCAGTTCTTC
TRBV6-2/TRBV6-3	TRBJ1-2	NA	NA	CASSDGSANYGYTF	TGTGCCAGCAGTGACGGGTCGGCTAACTATGGCTACACCTTC